The source of this TCR beta chain is a study of blood T cell repertoires in COVID-19 (dated by TCRdb to 2018 to 2020). About the study as a whole: Samples from collaborators originated in the United States, Italy and Spain and spanned both the acute and convalescent phases of COVID-19. The prospective study material was composed of cDNA or gDNA derived from T cells, B-cell-depleted T cells, or PBMCs. The dataset comprised deeply sampled blood TCRbeta repertoires from subjects exposed to, actively infected with, or recovered from COVID-19. The repertoires were made available in a free public database intended to serve as a resource for research on the immune response to SARS-CoV-2. Samples were obtained from the ongoing ImmuneRACE study (first 160 participants) and from about 1,300 subjects provided by 6 global collaborators. Sample metadata almost always included a de-identified subject ID, COVID-19 status, age in years and sex. Where available, HLA class I and class II types were obtained from metadata supplied by the sample provider rather than from assay-based typing.

In the prospective study, participants were about 18 to 100 years old, resided in fewer than 25 geographic areas of the United States, and were enrolled through a virtual design. In the prospective study, participants were assigned to cohorts based on the clinical history participants reported in a screening survey and a study questionnaire. Mobile phlebotomists in the prospective study collected whole blood, serum and a nasopharyngeal or oropharyngeal swab from every participant. Additional blood draws and questionnaires over an approximately 2-month period could optionally be provided by prospective study participants. Prospective study blood samples were shipped either frozen or at room temperature before DNA extraction. Trimming leaves V shorter by 3 bases and J shorter by 5 bases, with the junction holding 4 bases beyond the gene matches. Via the germline V gene (reference sequence), CDR1 is LGHDT and CDR2 YNNKEL. Counted from cysteine to phenylalanine, this CDR3 has 15 amino acids. CDR3 DNA only is kept here, 45 bases in frame from base 1.

TCRbeta CDR3 regions were amplified from genomic DNA using the immunoSEQ Assay, a bias-controlled multiplex PCR. Regarding the original processing steps: Within the assay, amplification of reference gene primers was used to estimate how many nucleated cells each sample contained. To quantify the absolute abundance of each unique TCRbeta CDR3 rearrangement, sequence reads were collapsed and filtered. For each sample, productive Simpson clonality was calculated as the square root of Simpson's diversity index over productive rearrangements. The immuneACCESS repertoire file appears here via TCRdb, limited to in-frame rearrangements. These files lack a portion of the clones; in checked studies, under half of the deficit traces to unresolved V genes, and the cause of the others is not known. For V, J and clone size, that table is used; D and trimming come from the DNA. The sample table holds about 180,000 clones, of which over 75% were seen once. The ten largest clones capture around 5.3% of the sample.

This clone occurred once. The clone's antigen remains unknown. Base qualities are missing; no much larger clone stands one base away. Study-wide findings and limitations: Clinical and demographic metadata were provided uncurated, with the amount varying by source and participant.

This clonotype was obtained from a woman between 40 and 55 years old with acute COVID-19. Sequencing was performed on PBMCs or T cells enriched from blood (not recorded which). The sequence is built from TRBV3-1 (or the pseudogene TRBV3-2) and TRBJ1-4; TRBD1 agrees with 9 junctional bases. Here the CDR3 is given as CASSHRQGGNEKLFF. The nucleotide sequence is given as TGTGCCAGCAGCCACCGACAGGGGGGGAATGAAAAACTGTTTTTT.